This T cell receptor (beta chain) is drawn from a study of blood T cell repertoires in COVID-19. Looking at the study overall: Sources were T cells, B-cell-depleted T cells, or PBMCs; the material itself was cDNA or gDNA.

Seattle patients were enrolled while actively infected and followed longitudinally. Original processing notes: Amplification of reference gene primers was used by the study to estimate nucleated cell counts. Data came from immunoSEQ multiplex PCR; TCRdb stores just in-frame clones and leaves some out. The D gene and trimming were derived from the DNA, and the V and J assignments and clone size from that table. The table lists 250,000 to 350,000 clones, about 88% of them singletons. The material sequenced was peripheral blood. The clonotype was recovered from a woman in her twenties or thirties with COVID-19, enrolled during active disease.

The CDR3 coding sequence is TGCGCCAGCACTCCAGGGGCCTCCACCTACGAGCAGTACTTC. As protein: CASTPGASTYEQYF. The rearrangement uses TRBV10-2 and TRBJ2-7, with a tentative D call TRBD1 (6 bases). Germline CDR1 and CDR2: WSHSY and SAAADI. Trimming removed 7 bases at V and 2 bases at J, with 15 bases between. The CDR3 contains 14 residues.